The rows below give T cell receptor beta chains drawn from one sample of a study of shared T cell receptors in the human thymus. Repertoires were generated with immunoSEQ multiplex PCR, while TCRdb's copy carries only in-frame clones and drops some. The sample shows a few hundred thousand clones, approximately 95% of them seen only once. Sequencing was performed on thymocytes. The receptors stem from a human donor. The conserved cysteine and the conserved F or W are not part of the CDR3 here. Rows give clone size only sometimes, using once, few, many, or a class for an expanded clone.

CDR3 protein	J gene	V gene	clone size
ASSVASQGDCSGNTIY	TRBJ1-3	TRBV9	-
ASSFARGLEPYEQY	TRBJ2-7	TRBV7-6	-
ASSHGSTADTQY	TRBJ2-3	TRBV7-2	-
ASSLPGLHYEQY	TRBJ2-7	TRBV7-9	-
ASSPFSGRWETQY	TRBJ2-5	TRBV27	-
SVLQAAVNEQF	TRBJ2-1	TRBV29-1	few
AWSQGRTYEQY	TRBJ2-7	TRBV30	-
ASSSTGLFWDNSGNTIY	TRBJ1-3	TRBV7-9	-
ASSLPASSATPVLDTQY	TRBJ2-3	TRBV28	-
ASSSLAVSYEQY	TRBJ2-7	TRBV5-6	-
ASSDPGETQY	TRBJ2-5	TRBV9	-
ASSSHGDTGELF	TRBJ2-2	TRBV7-9	once
ASSTPPFRGPPYEQY	TRBJ2-7	TRBV28	once
ASSIGGPNASPTYEQY	TRBJ2-7	TRBV19	-
ASSPWDRGRGMNTEAF	TRBJ1-1	TRBV7-9	-
AIPRTRRRAYGYT	TRBJ1-2	TRBV10-3	once
ASSLSGQDTEAF	TRBJ1-1	TRBV7-3	-
ASSLAAGGPWEQF	TRBJ2-1	TRBV5-6	-
ASSVVKGMNTEAF	TRBJ1-1	TRBV9	few
ASSPLLRSSPYNEQF	TRBJ2-1	TRBV27	-
ASSLARDLPPWEQY	TRBJ2-7	TRBV7-9	-
ASSEYGVKGETEAF	TRBJ1-1	TRBV25-1	-
ASSPRRQGHSGANVLT	TRBJ2-6	TRBV11-1	-
ASSKPPSGRSGEQF	TRBJ2-1	TRBV21-1	once
ASSLVGEVTGYT	TRBJ1-2	TRBV11-2	-
ASSLDGMLRGNTIY	TRBJ1-3	TRBV5-1	-
ASSPRGSGSIFTYNEQF	TRBJ2-1	TRBV27	-
ASSLGREQEKQF	TRBJ2-1	TRBV5-1	-
AWSVESGSNQPQH	TRBJ1-5	TRBV30	-
ASSLGTHREEQY	TRBJ2-7	TRBV5-4	once
ASTFSGLRKF	TRBJ2-1	TRBV28	-
SVLWGGTEAF	TRBJ1-1	TRBV29-1	-
ASSLAPAFGALYEQY	TRBJ2-7	TRBV5-1	-
ASSLHRTSGPHCTDTQY	TRBJ2-3	TRBV28	-
ASSLRSSSGTSGTQETQY	TRBJ2-5	TRBV28	-
ASSKVLRAGGAQY	TRBJ2-3	TRBV28	-
ASSHGDKQVNEQF	TRBJ2-1	TRBV5-1	-
ASSFYRDTGELF	TRBJ2-2	TRBV7-9	-
ASSPYSGSGTYEQY	TRBJ2-7	TRBV7-6	-
ASSLGTGGAGTEAF	TRBJ1-1	TRBV5-1	-
AISESKSSYEQY	TRBJ2-7	TRBV10-3	-
ASGSRDILWGYT	TRBJ1-2	TRBV27	-
ASSFERAPGTYEQY	TRBJ2-7	TRBV5-6	-
ASSPRRGSGYGYT	TRBJ1-2	TRBV11-2	-
ASSRVADRGLTEAF	TRBJ1-1	TRBV19	-
ASTMGDQSSYEQY	TRBJ2-7	TRBV6-1	-
ASSDRKGETQY	TRBJ2-5	TRBV5-6	-
ASSRGLDRKNIQY	TRBJ2-4	TRBV4-1	-
ASSPGISYEQY	TRBJ2-7	TRBV4-2	-
ASSQDPASGSYNEQF	TRBJ2-1	TRBV4-3	-
ASNPGSPRRTDTQY	TRBJ2-3	TRBV14	-
ASPGRTEAF	TRBJ1-1	TRBV5-8	-
ASSQISTGTSYEQY	TRBJ2-7	TRBV14	-
ASSLTRLAGGFEQF	TRBJ2-1	TRBV7-3	-
ASSPWDPGSYNEQF	TRBJ2-1	TRBV18	-
ASSPLRLQSSYNEQF	TRBJ2-1	TRBV18	-
ASSLLRGYTDTQY	TRBJ2-3	TRBV28	-